These T cell receptor beta chains were read from a single sample in a study of siplizumab effects on memory and regulatory T cells. The antigens of these receptors remain unknown. The table came from immunoSEQ multiplex PCR; TCRdb's copy has only in-frame clones and leaves some out. This sample yields approximately 10,000 clones, of which approximately 45% are seen a single time; roughly 34% belongs to the top ten. Sequencing used CFSE-low (dividing) CD8+ T cells sorted from an allogeneic mixed lymphocyte reaction. Every receptor here comes from a human donor in good health; the cells came from an allogeneic mixed lymphocyte reaction. Some clones in this sample may be carry-over from other donors' samples. The CDR3 runs from the conserved cysteine through the conserved F or W. D genes are given only for firm matches. Clone size, where shown, is once, few, many, or a class for clones that have expanded.

CDR3 protein,CDR3 DNA,V gene,J gene,clone size,D gene
CASSLVGEQYF,TGTGCCAGCAGCTTAGTTGGGGAGCAGTACTTC,TRBV7-9,TRBJ2-7,few,NA
CAISEDGTYTEQYF,TGTGCCATCAGTGAAGACGGGACCTACACCGAGCAGTACTTC,TRBV10-3,TRBJ2-7,NA,NA
CASSLSRGLWNEQFF,TGTGCCAGCTCACTGTCCAGGGGGCTCTGGAATGAGCAGTTCTTC,TRBV18,TRBJ2-1,once,TRBD1
CASSIASNYGYTF,TGTGCCAGCAGTATAGCAAGTAACTATGGCTACACCTTC,TRBV6-6,TRBJ1-2,NA,NA
CASSISSGPNEQYF,TGTGCCAGTAGTATATCATCAGGGCCCAACGAGCAGTACTTC,TRBV19,TRBJ2-7,few,NA
CASSQGLRGQDEQYF,TGTGCCAGCAGCCAAGGACTCAGGGGGCAAGACGAGCAGTACTTC,TRBV4-2,TRBJ2-7,few,TRBD1
CASSLGLLTYEQYF,TGTGCCAGCAGCTTAGGTCTGCTAACCTACGAGCAGTACTTC,TRBV11-3,TRBJ2-7,NA,NA
CAISEWETQYF,TGTGCCATCAGTGAGTGGGAGACCCAGTACTTC,TRBV10-3,TRBJ2-5,NA,NA
CASSLGAGPSYEQYF,TGTGCCAGCAGCTTGGGTGCGGGGCCGTCCTACGAGCAGTACTTC,TRBV5-5,TRBJ2-7,medium-sized,NA
CASSFQGNLGNTIYF,TGTGCCAGCAGCTTTCAGGGGAACTTGGGAAACACCATATATTTT,TRBV11-2,TRBJ1-3,NA,NA
CASSQTYANTEAFF,TGCGCCAGCAGCCAAACCTATGCGAACACTGAAGCTTTCTTT,TRBV4-1,TRBJ1-1,once,NA
CSDAGDSYNEQFF,TGCAGCGATGCGGGGGACTCCTACAATGAGCAGTTCTTC,TRBV29-1,TRBJ2-1,NA,TRBD2
CASSSLSTEAFF,TGCGCCAGCAGCTCGTTGAGCACTGAAGCTTTCTTT,TRBV5-1,TRBJ1-1,medium-sized,NA
CASSYGYEQFF,TGTGCCAGCAGTTACGGGTATGAGCAGTTCTTC,TRBV6-6,TRBJ2-1,NA,NA
CASSPPGGNEQFF,TGTGCCAGCAGTCCCCCTGGGGGGAATGAGCAGTTCTTC,TRBV6-6,TRBJ2-1,NA,NA
CASSWGRSYEQYF,TGTGCCAGCAGTTGGGGCCGTTCCTACGAGCAGTACTTC,TRBV27,TRBJ2-7,NA,NA
CASSHHPDRGQYEQYF,TGTGCCAGCAGCCACCACCCGGACAGGGGGCAATACGAGCAGTACTTC,TRBV7-9,TRBJ2-7,NA,TRBD1
CASSLFPYNEQFF,TGTGCCAGCAGTCTATTCCCGTACAATGAGCAGTTCTTC,TRBV27,TRBJ2-1,NA,NA
CASSLGQGNGYTF,TGTGCCAGCAGCCTAGGACAGGGAAATGGCTACACCTTC,TRBV5-6,TRBJ1-2,NA,TRBD1
CASSKQASYEQYF,TGTGCCAGCAGCAAACAGGCCTCCTACGAGCAGTACTTC,TRBV7-9,TRBJ2-7,NA,NA
CASSFSGAETQYF,TGTGCCAGCAGCTTTTCAGGGGCCGAGACCCAGTACTTC,TRBV5-4,TRBJ2-5,few,NA
CASSLFPSGANQPQHF,TGTGCCAGCAGCTTGTTTCCTTCCGGGGCTAATCAGCCCCAGCATTTT,TRBV5-6,TRBJ1-5,NA,NA
CASSLDPSYEQYF,TGCGCCAGCAGCCTTGACCCGTCCTACGAGCAGTACTTC,TRBV4-1,TRBJ2-7,few,NA
CASSEDRAYNEQFF,TGCGCCAGCAGTGAGGACAGGGCCTACAATGAGCAGTTCTTC,TRBV10-1,TRBJ2-1,NA,TRBD1
CASSQGRGPPYGYTF,TGCGCCAGCAGCCAAGGCAGGGGCCCCCCCTATGGCTACACCTTC,TRBV4-1,TRBJ1-2,NA,NA
CASSPLGTSGYNEQFF,TGTGCCAGCAGTCCCCTAGGGACTAGCGGTTACAATGAGCAGTTCTTC,TRBV27,TRBJ2-1,NA,TRBD2
CASSLRGAWQPQHF,TGTGCCAGCAGCTTGAGGGGCGCGTGGCAGCCCCAGCATTTT,TRBV5-6,TRBJ1-5,few,NA
CASTTGGFPYEQYF,TGTGCCAGCACCACGGGAGGGTTTCCCTACGAGCAGTACTTC,TRBV27,TRBJ2-7,NA,TRBD2
CASSQLETQYF,TGTGCCAGCAGCCAGCTAGAGACCCAGTACTTC,TRBV6-5,TRBJ2-5,NA,NA
CASSILAGVEQYF,TGTGCCAGCAGCATACTAGCGGGTGTCGAGCAGTACTTC,TRBV7-6,TRBJ2-7,medium-sized,TRBD2
CASSPGQGNYEQYF,TGCGCCAGCAGCCCGGGACAGGGGAACTACGAGCAGTACTTC,TRBV4-1,TRBJ2-7,NA,TRBD1
CASTILAGGRYEQYF,TGTGCCAGCACCATCTTAGCGGGGGGTCGGTACGAGCAGTACTTC,TRBV6-1,TRBJ2-7,NA,TRBD2
CASSKEIDVEAFF,TGTGCCAGCAGCAAAGAGATCGATGTTGAAGCTTTCTTT,TRBV21-1,TRBJ1-1,NA,NA
CASSLVPSGLGEQFF,TGTGCCAGCAGCTTAGTGCCTAGCGGGTTAGGTGAGCAGTTCTTC,TRBV7-6,TRBJ2-1,NA,TRBD2
CASSQEGTSGGTSYNEQFF,TGCGCCAGCAGCCAAGAAGGGACTAGCGGGGGAACCTCCTACAATGAGCAGTTCTTC,TRBV4-1,TRBJ2-1,few,TRBD2
CASSREAGEIAEAFF,TGTGCCAGCAGCCGCGAGGCAGGGGAGATCGCTGAAGCTTTCTTT,TRBV9,TRBJ1-1,few,NA
CASSLLAGEETQYF,TGTGCCAGCAGCTTACTAGCGGGAGAAGAGACCCAGTACTTC,TRBV7-9,TRBJ2-5,NA,TRBD2
CASSLDLKYEQYF,TGTGCCAGCAGTTTAGATCTAAAGTACGAGCAGTACTTC,TRBV11-2,TRBJ2-7,NA,NA
CASSIGDGGTEAFF,TGTGCCAGTAGTATCGGGGATGGGGGCACTGAAGCTTTCTTT,TRBV19,TRBJ1-1,medium-sized,NA
CATRDIYGYTF,TGTGCCACCCGGGACATCTATGGCTACACCTTC,TRBV6-5,TRBJ1-2,NA,NA
CAWSVLGMDQPQHF,TGTGCCTGGAGTGTATTGGGGATGGATCAGCCCCAGCATTTT,TRBV30,TRBJ1-5,medium-sized,NA
CASSWDWETQYF,TGTGCCAGCAGCTGGGACTGGGAGACCCAGTACTTC,TRBV25-1,TRBJ2-5,few,NA
CASSSGLEQYF,TGTGCCAGCAGTTCAGGCTTAGAGCAGTACTTC,TRBV27,TRBJ2-7,NA,NA
CASSSLAGGQETQYF,TGTGCCAGCAGTTCCCTCGCGGGGGGGCAAGAGACCCAGTACTTC,TRBV27,TRBJ2-5,few,TRBD2
CASSLGTGNYGYTF,TGTGCCAGCAGCTTAGGAACAGGGAACTATGGCTACACCTTC,TRBV13,TRBJ1-2,NA,NA
CASSLGLVAYEQYF,TGTGCCAGCAGCTTGGGATTAGTGGCCTACGAGCAGTACTTC,TRBV4-2,TRBJ2-7,NA,NA
CSVELAGDVGDTQYF,TGCAGCGTTGAGTTAGCGGGTGACGTTGGAGATACGCAGTATTTT,TRBV29-1,TRBJ2-3,NA,TRBD2
CASSVRDAKETQYF,TGTGCCAGCAGCGTAAGGGACGCCAAAGAGACCCAGTACTTC,TRBV6-5,TRBJ2-5,NA,NA
CASSLLPSGGDEQFF,TGTGCCAGCAGCTTACTCCCTAGCGGGGGCGATGAGCAGTTCTTC,TRBV11-2,TRBJ2-1,medium-sized,TRBD2
CSVEGGTVHEQFF,TGCAGCGTAGAAGGCGGGACGGTTCATGAGCAGTTCTTC,TRBV29-1,TRBJ2-1,NA,NA
CASSLGVNNQPQHF,TGTGCCAGCAGTTTAGGGGTTAACAATCAGCCCCAGCATTTT,TRBV28,TRBJ1-5,medium-sized,NA
CASSHLPGQGPYEQYF,TGCGCCAGCAGCCACCTTCCGGGACAGGGGCCCTACGAGCAGTACTTC,TRBV4-1,TRBJ2-7,NA,TRBD1
CASSPGATTFYEQYF,TGTGCCAGTAGTCCCGGGGCGACCACCTTCTACGAGCAGTACTTC,TRBV19,TRBJ2-7,few,NA
CASSQDIAGVRTGELFF,TGTGCCAGCAGCCAAGATATAGCGGGCGTACGCACCGGGGAGCTGTTTTTT,TRBV14,TRBJ2-2,NA,TRBD2
CASSQFPDSQETQYF,TGTGCCAGCAGCCAATTCCCGGACAGCCAAGAGACCCAGTACTTC,TRBV4-2,TRBJ2-5,NA,NA